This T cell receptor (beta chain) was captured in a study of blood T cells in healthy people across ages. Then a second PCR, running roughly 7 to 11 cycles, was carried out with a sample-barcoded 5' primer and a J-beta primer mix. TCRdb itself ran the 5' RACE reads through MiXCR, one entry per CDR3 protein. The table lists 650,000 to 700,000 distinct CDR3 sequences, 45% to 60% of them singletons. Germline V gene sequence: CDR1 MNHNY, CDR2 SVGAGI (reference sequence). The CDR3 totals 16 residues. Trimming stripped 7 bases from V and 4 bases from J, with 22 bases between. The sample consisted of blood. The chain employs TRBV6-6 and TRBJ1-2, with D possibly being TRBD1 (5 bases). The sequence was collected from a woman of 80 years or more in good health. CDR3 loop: CASKIVSATVGYGYTF. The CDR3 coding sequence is TGTGCCAGCAAAATAGTCTCGGCGACAGTAGGCTATGGCTACACCTTC.